This T cell receptor beta chain was sequenced in a study of blood T cell repertoires in COVID-19. The CDR3 runs 14 residues. Trimming removed 0 bases from V and 3 bases from J, with 8 bases in between. Germline V lookup: CDR1 KGHSH, CDR2 LQKENI. Using immunoSEQ multiplex PCR, the repertoire was profiled, and TCRdb retains in-frame clones only, with some absent. Altogether a few hundred thousand clones are present, 80% to 90% being singletons, with the ten largest covering about 10%. This receptor was obtained from a woman aged 70-85 years with COVID-19, enrolled during active disease. Sequences were obtained from peripheral blood. V usage is TRBV18 and J usage is TRBJ1-1; weak D call: TRBD1 (5 bases). The CDR3 DNA is TGTGCCAGCTCACCACCTGTCAGGGACACTGAAGCTTTCTTT. This encodes CASSPPVRDTEAFF. The complete variable domain, with remaining parts taken from reference TRBV18 and TRBJ1-1, reads NAGVMQNPRHLVRRRGQEARLRCSPMKGHSHVYWYRQLPEEGLKFMVYLQKENIIDESGMPKERFSAEFPKEGPSILRIQQVVRGDSAAYFCASSPPVRDTEAFFGQGTRLTVV.